This T cell receptor beta chain was sequenced for a study of CD8 T cells in ankylosing spondylitis. Study-level points and caveats: Matched ankylosing spondylitis synovial fluid reportedly contained a significantly enriched population of disease-linked clones. Disease-linked clones displayed a CD8+ phenotype and appeared relatively rarely in peripheral blood. In reactive arthritis synovial fluid and blood, some motif variants had been reported before.

This clonotype was counted ten times or more. Its matching antigen is unknown. TCRdb passed the 5' RACE reads through MiXCR, listing each CDR3 protein once. Of some 63,000 distinct CDR3 sequences in the sample, around 6.5% were seen once. Germline-derived CDR1 and CDR2 are SNHLY and FYNNEI. J lost 3 bases, V lost 6 bases, and 6 bases had no gene match. The CDR3 runs to 14 residues. The sequencing sample was made of synovial fluid, either unsorted or a sorted T cell fraction (not recorded which). This TCR came from a male donor with ankylosing spondylitis. The rearrangement joins TRBV2 to TRBJ2-7; 9 bases match TRBD2. CDR3 coding DNA: TGTGCCAGCAGCGTCCTTAGCGGGAGCTACGAGCAGTACTTC. The encoded protein is CASSVLSGSYEQYF.